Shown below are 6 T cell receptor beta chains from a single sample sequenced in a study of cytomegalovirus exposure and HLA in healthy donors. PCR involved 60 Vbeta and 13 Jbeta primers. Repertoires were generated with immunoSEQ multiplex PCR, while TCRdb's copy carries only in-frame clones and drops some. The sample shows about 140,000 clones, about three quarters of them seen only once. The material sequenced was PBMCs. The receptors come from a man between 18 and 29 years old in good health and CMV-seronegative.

CDR3 DNA: TGTGCCAGCAGTTACAACAGGGACTATGGCTACACCTTC. The encoded protein is CASSYNRDYGYTF. This chain uses TRBV6-5 with TRBJ1-2; D perhaps matches TRBD1 (6 bases). The CDR3 contains 13 residues. CDR1 and CDR2 from the germline V gene are MNHEY and SVGAGI. The ends were cut back, 2 bases at V and 3 bases at J, with 7 bases in the middle.

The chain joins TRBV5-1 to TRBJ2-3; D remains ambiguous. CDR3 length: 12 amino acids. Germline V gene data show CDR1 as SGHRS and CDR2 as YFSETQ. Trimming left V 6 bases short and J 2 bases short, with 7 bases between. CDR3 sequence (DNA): TGCGCCAGCACCCTAGACACAGATACGCAGTATTTT. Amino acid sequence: CASTLDTDTQYF.

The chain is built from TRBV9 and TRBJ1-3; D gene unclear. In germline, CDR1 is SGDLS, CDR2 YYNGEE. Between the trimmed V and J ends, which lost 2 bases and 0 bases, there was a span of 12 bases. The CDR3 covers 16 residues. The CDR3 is CASSVNAGFSGNTIYF. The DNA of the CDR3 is TGTGCCAGCAGCGTGAATGCGGGCTTCTCTGGAAACACCATATATTTT. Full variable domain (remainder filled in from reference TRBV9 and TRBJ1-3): DSGVTQTPKHLITATGQRVTLRCSPRSGDLSVYWYQQSLDQGLQFLIQYYNGEERAKGNILERFSAQQFPDLHSELNLSSLELGDSALYFCASSVNAGFSGNTIYFGEGSWLTVV.

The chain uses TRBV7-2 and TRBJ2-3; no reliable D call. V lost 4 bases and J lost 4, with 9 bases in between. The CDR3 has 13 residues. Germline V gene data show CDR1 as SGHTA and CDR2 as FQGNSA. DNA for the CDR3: TGTGCCAGCAGCTCCGCCAGTTCAGATACGCAGTATTTT. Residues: CASSSASSDTQYF. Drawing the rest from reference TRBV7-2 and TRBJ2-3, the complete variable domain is GAGVSQSPSNKVTEKGKDVELRCDPISGHTALYWYRQSLGQGLEFLIYFQGNSAPDKSGLPSDRFSAERTGGSVSTLTIQRTQQEDSAVYLCASSSASSDTQYFGPGTRLTVL.

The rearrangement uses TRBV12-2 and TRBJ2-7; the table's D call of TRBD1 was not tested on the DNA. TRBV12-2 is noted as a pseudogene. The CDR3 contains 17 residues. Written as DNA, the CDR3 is TGTGCAAGTCGCTTAGTGGTGTCGTCAGGCCACTCCTACGAGCAGTACTTC. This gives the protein CASRLVVSSGHSYEQYF.

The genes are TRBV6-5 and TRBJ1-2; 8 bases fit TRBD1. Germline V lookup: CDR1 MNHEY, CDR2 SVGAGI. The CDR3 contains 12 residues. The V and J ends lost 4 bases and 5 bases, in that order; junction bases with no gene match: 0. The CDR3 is CASSWTGYGYTF. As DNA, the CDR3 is TGTGCCAGCAGTTGGACAGGGTATGGCTACACCTTC.